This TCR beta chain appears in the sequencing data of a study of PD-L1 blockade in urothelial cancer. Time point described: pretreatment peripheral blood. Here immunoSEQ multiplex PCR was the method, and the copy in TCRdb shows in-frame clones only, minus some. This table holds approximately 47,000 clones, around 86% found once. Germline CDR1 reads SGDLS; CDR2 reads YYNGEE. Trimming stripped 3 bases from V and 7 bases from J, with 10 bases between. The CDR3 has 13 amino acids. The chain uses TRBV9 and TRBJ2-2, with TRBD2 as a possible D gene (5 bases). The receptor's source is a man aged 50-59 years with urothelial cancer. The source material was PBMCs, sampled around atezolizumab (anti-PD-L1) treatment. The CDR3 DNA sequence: TGTGCCAGCAGCGCCGGGGTTGACGGGGAGCTGTTTTTT. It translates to CASSAGVDGELFF.